The clone carrying this T cell receptor (beta chain) was counted between two and nine times. The germline V gene encodes CDR1 SGHTA and CDR2 FQGNSA. This CDR3 region has 15 residues. Trimming cost V 5 bases and J 3 bases, with 16 bases left between them. The data were obtained in a study of cytomegalovirus exposure and HLA in healthy donors. PCR was performed using 60 Vbeta and 13 Jbeta primers. The assay was immunoSEQ multiplex PCR, and TCRdb's table has in-frame clones only and misses some. The sample holds under 130,000 clones; about 15% are singletons and the top ten take approximately 0.8%. The source material was PBMCs. This clonotype was obtained from a female donor in good health and CMV-seronegative. The genes are TRBV7-2 and TRBJ1-2; maybe TRBD1 (5 bases). The CDR3 sequence is CASSVDRAGHYGYTF. The CDR3 DNA reads TGTGCCAGCAGCGTCGATAGGGCAGGGCACTATGGCTACACCTTC.